One sample yielded the 9 T cell receptor beta chains listed below, sequenced in a study of tumor-infiltrating lymphocytes in glioblastoma multiforme. Three nested ARM-PCR rounds with V-beta and C-beta primers built TCRB libraries. In TCRdb, the multiplex PCR reads were re-called with MiXCR into one record per CDR3 protein. The sample records 20,000 or so distinct CDR3 sequences, 65% to 75% being singletons. Sequenced material: peripheral blood. The receptors stem from a male donor with glioblastoma.

This clonotype was seen more than once but under ten times. This clone may be a read error of a much larger clone one base away. This CDR3 is missing its conserved last phenylalanine or tryptophan, likely due to a read error. J is TRBJ2-1 and V is TRBV12-3 or TRBV12-4; a possible D gene is TRBD2 (5 bases). The V gene lost 2 bases and the J gene lost 6 bases, with 14 bases spanning the gap. The CDR3 is 15 amino acids. The CDR3 nucleotides read TGTGCCAGCAGTTTAAGGACGGGATTATTCAATGAGCAGTTCCTC. Translation: CASSLRTGLFNEQFL.

This clonotype was seen ten or more times. The chain has TRBV5-1 and TRBJ2-1; the match to TRBD2 covers 12 bases. This CDR3 is 15 amino acids long. The J segment lost 7 bases and the V segment lost 0 bases, leaving 2 bases of the junction unmatched. CDR1 is SGHRS, CDR2 YFSETQ, per germline. CDR3 nucleotide sequence: TGCGCCAGCAGCTTGGGACTAGCGGGAGTGAATGAGCAGTTCTTC. Translating gives CASSLGLAGVNEQFF.

The genes are TRBV11-2 and TRBJ2-1; D not resolved. Germline assignment: CDR1 SGHAT and CDR2 FQNNGV. This CDR3 contains 17 residues. The V end was cut by 5 bases, the J end by 1 base, with 18 bases between. CDR3 sequence reads: CASSPRVAGRSYNEQFF. DNA of the CDR3: TGTGCCAGCAGCCCTAGGGTAGCTGGCCGATCCTACAATGAGCAGTTCTTC.

For this clonotype: The CDR3 does not close with the conserved phenylalanine or tryptophan, likely indicating a read error. The V call is TRBV20-1, the J call TRBJ2-2; the match to TRBD2 covers 8 bases. Germline assignment: CDR1 DFQATT and CDR2 SNEGSKA (reference sequence). This CDR3 spans 15 amino acids. V shed 0 bases, J shed 7 bases, and the junction held 7 bases outside the gene matches. This CDR3 reads CSARDPRGRYGELFL. The CDR3 DNA follows: TGCAGTGCTAGAGATCCGCGCGGGAGGTACGGGGAGCTGTTTTTA.

This clonotype showed up just a few times. The J gene is TRBJ2-7, the V gene TRBV11-2, with TRBD1 matching 7 bases. The CDR3 covers 13 residues. The junction had 7 bases not matched to a gene; V was cut back by 8 bases and J by 3 bases. From germline, CDR1 is SGHAT and CDR2 FQNNGV. The CDR3 DNA reads TGTGCCAGCCCACAGGGGAAAAACTACGAGCAGTACTTC. It specifies CASPQGKNYEQYF.

This clonotype was observed a few times. The J gene is TRBJ2-1, the V gene TRBV20-1, with 11 bases fitting TRBD2. This CDR3 spans 18 amino acids. Germline V gene lookup returns CDR1 DFQATT and CDR2 SNEGSKA (reference sequence). The V segment lost 1 base and the J segment 0 bases; nucleotides outside the gene matches: 8. The CDR3 spells CSARARLAGMSSYNEQFF. In DNA form, the CDR3 reads TGCAGTGCTAGAGCAAGACTAGCGGGGATGAGCTCCTACAATGAGCAGTTCTTC.

This clonotype was seen a few times. This may arise from a read error, as a much more abundant clone is one base away. The genes are TRBV28 and TRBJ2-7; D ambiguous. With 5 bases removed from V and 4 bases from J, the gap between germline ends came to 6 bases. The CDR3 covers 11 residues. Germline CDR1 and CDR2: MDHEN and SYDVKM. This CDR3 reads CASSIMYEQYF. In DNA, the CDR3 is TGTGCCAGCAGTATTATGTACGAGCAGTACTTC.

About this clonotype: A read error is possible here, since a much larger clone lies one base away. The chain is built from TRBV28 and TRBJ2-6, with TRBD2 as a possible D gene (6 bases). Trimming pared 11 bases from V and 6 bases from J, leaving 17 bases between. The CDR3 sequence is 14 residues long. Germline CDR1 MDHEN, CDR2 SYDVKM. The CDR3 is CAGSGDAEANVLTF. The CDR3 region has the DNA TGTGCCGGGTCGGGGGACGCCGAGGCCAACGTCCTGACTTTC. The full variable domain, in which reference TRBV28 and TRBJ2-6 provide the parts outside the CDR3, is DVKVTQSSRYLVKRTGEKVFLECVQDMDHENMFWYRQDPGLGLRLIYFSYDVKMKEKGDIPEGYSVSREKKERFSLILESASTNQTSMYLCAGSGDAEANVLTFGAGSRLTVL.

This chain joins TRBV12-3 or TRBV12-4 and TRBJ1-1; no reliable D call. The CDR3 has 12 residues. Trimming shortened V by 9 bases and J by 1 base, and 9 bases separated the two germline ends. CDR3 sequence reads: CASWGGNTEAFF. The DNA of the CDR3 is TGTGCCAGTTGGGGTGGGAACACTGAAGCTTTCTTT.